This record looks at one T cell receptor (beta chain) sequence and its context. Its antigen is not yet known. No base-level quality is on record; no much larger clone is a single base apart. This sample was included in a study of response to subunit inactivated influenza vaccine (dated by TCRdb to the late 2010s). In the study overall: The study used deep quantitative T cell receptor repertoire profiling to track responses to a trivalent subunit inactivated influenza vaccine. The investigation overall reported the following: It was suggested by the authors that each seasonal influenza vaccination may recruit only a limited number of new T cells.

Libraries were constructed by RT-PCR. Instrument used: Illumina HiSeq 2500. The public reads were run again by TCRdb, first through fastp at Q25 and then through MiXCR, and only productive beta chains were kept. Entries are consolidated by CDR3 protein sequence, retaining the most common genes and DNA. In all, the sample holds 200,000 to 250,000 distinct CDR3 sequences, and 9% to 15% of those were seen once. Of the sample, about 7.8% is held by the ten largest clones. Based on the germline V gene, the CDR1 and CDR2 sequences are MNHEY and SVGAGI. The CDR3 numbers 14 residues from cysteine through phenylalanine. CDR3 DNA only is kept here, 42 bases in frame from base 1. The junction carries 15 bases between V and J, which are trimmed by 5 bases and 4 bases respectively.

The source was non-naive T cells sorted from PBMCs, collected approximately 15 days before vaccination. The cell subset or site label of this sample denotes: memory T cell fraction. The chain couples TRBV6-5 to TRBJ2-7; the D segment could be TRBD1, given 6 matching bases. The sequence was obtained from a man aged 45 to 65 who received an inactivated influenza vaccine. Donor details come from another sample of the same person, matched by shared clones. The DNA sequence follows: TGTGCCAGCAGTACTCAACAGGGAAGGTACGAGCAGTACTTC. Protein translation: CASSTQQGRYEQYF.